The TCR beta chain under discussion was sequenced for a study of T-cell reconstitution after alpha-beta-depleted transplantation in children. This clonotype appeared a few times. Its cognate antigen is unknown. Unique molecular identifiers were built into the TCRbeta library. TCRdb recomputed calls from the PCR reads with MiXCR, one row per CDR3 protein. Of roughly 110,000 distinct CDR3 sequences in the sample, 9% to 12% are singletons; the top ten hold less than 40%. Findings and limits, study-wide: Alpha-beta T cells present about two months after transplant were reported to originate from several hundred expanded graft clones.

CDR3 length: 15 residues. V gave up 5 bases and J gave up 7 bases, with 21 bases separating them. The chain uses TRBV12-3 or TRBV12-4 and TRBJ2-7; D unresolved. This receptor was obtained from a boy aged 2 to 10 with acute lymphoblastic leukemia, due to receive a stem cell transplant. The sequencing used PBMCs, collected before TCRalphabeta/CD19-depleted stem cell transplant. Here the CDR3 DNA reads TGTGCCAGCAGTCACCGCTGGACGGCCTTTAGGGAGCAGTACTTC. Amino acids: CASSHRWTAFREQYF.